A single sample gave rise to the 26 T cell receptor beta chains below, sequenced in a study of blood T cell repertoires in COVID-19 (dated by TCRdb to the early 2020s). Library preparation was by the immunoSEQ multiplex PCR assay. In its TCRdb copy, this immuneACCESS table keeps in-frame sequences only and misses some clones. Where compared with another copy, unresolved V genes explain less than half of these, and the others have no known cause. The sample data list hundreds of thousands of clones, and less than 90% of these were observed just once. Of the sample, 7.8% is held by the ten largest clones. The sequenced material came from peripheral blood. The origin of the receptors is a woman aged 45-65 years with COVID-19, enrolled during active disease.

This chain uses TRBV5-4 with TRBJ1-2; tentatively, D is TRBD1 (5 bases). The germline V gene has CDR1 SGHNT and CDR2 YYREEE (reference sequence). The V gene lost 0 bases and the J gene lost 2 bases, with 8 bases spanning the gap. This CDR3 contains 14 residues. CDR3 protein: CASSLGGENYGYTF. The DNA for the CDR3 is TGTGCCAGCAGCTTGGGGGGGGAAAACTATGGCTACACCTTC.

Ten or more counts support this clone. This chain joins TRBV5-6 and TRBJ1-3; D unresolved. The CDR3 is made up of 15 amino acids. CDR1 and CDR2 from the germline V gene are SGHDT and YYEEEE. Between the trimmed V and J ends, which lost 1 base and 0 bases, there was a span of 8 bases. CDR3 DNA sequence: TGTGCCAGCAGCTTGTCCGCTAACTCTGGAAACACCATATATTTT. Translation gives CASSLSANSGNTIYF.

The CDR3 loop reads CASSMGTGDQPQHF. CDR3 nucleotides: TGTGCCAGTAGTATGGGGACAGGGGATCAGCCCCAGCATTTT. The rearrangement links TRBV19 to TRBJ1-5, with 10 bases aligning to TRBD1. The length of the CDR3 is 14 residues. Losses at the gene ends were 3 bases for V and 5 bases for J; bases not matched to a gene: 1. Looked up from germline, CDR1 is LNHDA and CDR2 is SQIVND (reference sequence).

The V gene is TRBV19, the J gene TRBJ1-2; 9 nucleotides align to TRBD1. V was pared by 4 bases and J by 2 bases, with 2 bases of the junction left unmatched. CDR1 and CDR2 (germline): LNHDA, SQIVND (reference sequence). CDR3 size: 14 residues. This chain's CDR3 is CASSRGQGNYGYTF. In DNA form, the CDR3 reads TGTGCCAGTAGTAGGGGACAGGGCAACTATGGCTACACCTTC.

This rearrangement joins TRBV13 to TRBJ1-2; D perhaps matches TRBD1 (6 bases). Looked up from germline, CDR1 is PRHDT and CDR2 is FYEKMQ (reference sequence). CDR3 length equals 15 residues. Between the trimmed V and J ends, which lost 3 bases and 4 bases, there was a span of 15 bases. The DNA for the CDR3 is TGTGCCAGCAGCTTGAACGCAGGGGACACCTATGGCTACACCTTC. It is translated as CASSLNAGDTYGYTF.

The CDR3 region has the DNA TGTGCCAGCAGCTTCCCGGGACTAGCGGGGGGTACAGATACGCAGTATTTT. Translating it yields CASSFPGLAGGTDTQYF. This chain connects TRBV7-9 to TRBJ2-3; 15 bases match TRBD2. V dropped 3 bases and J dropped 3; count of bases not matched to a gene: 4. Germline assignment: CDR1 SEHNR and CDR2 FQNEAQ (reference sequence). CDR3 size: 17 residues. Full variable domain (missing parts from reference TRBV7-9 and TRBJ2-3): DTGVSQNPRHKITKRGQNVTFRCDPISEHNRLYWYRQTLGQGPEFLTYFQNEAQLEKSRLLSDRFSAERPKGSFSTLEIQRTEQGDSAMYLCASSFPGLAGGTDTQYFGPGTRLTVL.

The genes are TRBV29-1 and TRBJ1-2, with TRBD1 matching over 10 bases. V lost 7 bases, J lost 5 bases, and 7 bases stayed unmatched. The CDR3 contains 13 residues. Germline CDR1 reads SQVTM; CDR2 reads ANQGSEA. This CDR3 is CSGGTGDGYGYTF. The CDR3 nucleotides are TGCAGCGGAGGGACAGGGGATGGGTATGGCTACACCTTC.

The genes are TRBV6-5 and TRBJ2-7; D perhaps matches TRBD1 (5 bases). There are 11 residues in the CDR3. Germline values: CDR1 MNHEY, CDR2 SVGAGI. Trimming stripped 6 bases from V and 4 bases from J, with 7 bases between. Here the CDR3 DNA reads TGTGCCAGCAGCGACAGATACGAGCAGTACTTC. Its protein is CASSDRYEQYF.

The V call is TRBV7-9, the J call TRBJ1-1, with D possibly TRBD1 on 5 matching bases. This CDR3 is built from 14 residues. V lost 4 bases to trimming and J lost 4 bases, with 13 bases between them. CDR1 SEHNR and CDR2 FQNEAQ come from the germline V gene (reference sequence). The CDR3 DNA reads TGTGCCAGCAGCTGGGGGGGAAGTGGCACTGAAGCTTTCTTT. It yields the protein CASSWGGSGTEAFF.

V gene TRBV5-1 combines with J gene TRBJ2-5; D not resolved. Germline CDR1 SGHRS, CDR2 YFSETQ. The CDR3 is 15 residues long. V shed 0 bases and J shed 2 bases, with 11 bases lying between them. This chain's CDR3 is CASSLAGGPQETQYF. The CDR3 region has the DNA TGCGCCAGCAGCTTGGCCGGCGGCCCACAAGAGACCCAGTACTTC.

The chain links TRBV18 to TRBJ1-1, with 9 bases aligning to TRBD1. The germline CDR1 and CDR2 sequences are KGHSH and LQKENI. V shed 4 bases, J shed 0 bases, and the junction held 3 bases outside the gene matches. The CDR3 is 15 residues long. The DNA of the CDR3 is TGTGCCAGCTCACAACAGGGGGCTATGAACACTGAAGCTTTCTTT. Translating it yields CASSQQGAMNTEAFF.

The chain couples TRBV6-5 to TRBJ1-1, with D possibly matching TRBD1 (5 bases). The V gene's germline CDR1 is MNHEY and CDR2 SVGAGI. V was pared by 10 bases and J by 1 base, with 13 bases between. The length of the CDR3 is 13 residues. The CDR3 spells CATGDSPNTEAFF. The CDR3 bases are TGTGCCACCGGCGACAGCCCGAACACTGAAGCTTTCTTT.

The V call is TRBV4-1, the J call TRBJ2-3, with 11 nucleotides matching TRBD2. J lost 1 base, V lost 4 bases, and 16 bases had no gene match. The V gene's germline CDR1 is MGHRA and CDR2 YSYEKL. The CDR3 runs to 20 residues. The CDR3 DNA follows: TGCGCCAGCAGCCCCCCGTATCCAGGACTAGCGGGCCCCGGCACAGATACGCAGTATTTT. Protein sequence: CASSPPYPGLAGPGTDTQYF.

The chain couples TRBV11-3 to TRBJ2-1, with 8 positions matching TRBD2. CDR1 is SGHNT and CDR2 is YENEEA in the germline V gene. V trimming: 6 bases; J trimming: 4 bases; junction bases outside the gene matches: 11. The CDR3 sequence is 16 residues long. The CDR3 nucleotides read TGTGCCAGCAGTTCACAGGGACGGGGGGGTTACAATGAGCAGTTCTTC. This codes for CASSSQGRGGYNEQFF.

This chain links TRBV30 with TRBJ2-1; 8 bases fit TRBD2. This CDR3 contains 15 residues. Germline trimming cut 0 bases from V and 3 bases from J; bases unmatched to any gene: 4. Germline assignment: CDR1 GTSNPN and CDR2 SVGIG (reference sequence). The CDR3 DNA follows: TGTGCCTGGAGTGTACGAAGCGGGGGCTACAATGAGCAGTTCTTC. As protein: CAWSVRSGGYNEQFF.

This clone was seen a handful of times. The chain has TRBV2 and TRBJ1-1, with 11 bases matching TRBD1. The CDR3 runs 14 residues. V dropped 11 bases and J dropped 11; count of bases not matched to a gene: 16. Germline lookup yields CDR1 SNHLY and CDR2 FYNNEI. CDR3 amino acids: CAAQRTGGSGWAFF. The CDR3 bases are TGTGCCGCCCAACGGACAGGGGGCTCTGGGTGGGCTTTCTTT.

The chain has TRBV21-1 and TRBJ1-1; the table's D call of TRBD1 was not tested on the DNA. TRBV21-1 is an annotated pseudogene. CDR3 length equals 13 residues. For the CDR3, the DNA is TGTGCCAGCATCAAGGGGGCAGGGGCCAAAGCTTTCTTT. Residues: CASIKGAGAKAFF.

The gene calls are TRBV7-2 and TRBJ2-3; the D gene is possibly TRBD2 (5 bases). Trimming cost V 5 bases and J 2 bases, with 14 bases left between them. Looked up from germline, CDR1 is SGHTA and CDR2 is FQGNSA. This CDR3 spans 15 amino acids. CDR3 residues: CASSLYRGSTDTQYF. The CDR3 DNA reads TGTGCCAGCAGCCTATACCGGGGTTCCACAGATACGCAGTATTTT.

The CDR3 DNA reads as TGTGCCAGCAGCGTAGGGTCTAGCGGGAGATACAATGAGCAGTTCTTC. It is translated as CASSVGSSGRYNEQFF. The chain has TRBV9 and TRBJ2-1; TRBD2 matches 10 bases. Germline V lookup: CDR1 SGDLS, CDR2 YYNGEE. The V gene end was trimmed by 0 bases and the J gene end by 4 bases; junction bases not matched to a gene: 4. CDR3 length: 16 residues.

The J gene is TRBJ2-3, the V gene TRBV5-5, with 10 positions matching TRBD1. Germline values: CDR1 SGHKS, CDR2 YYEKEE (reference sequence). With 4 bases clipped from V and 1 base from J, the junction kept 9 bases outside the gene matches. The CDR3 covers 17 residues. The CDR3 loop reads CASSIPPGTGGTDTQYF. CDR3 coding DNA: TGTGCCAGCAGCATACCTCCGGGGACAGGGGGCACAGATACGCAGTATTTT.

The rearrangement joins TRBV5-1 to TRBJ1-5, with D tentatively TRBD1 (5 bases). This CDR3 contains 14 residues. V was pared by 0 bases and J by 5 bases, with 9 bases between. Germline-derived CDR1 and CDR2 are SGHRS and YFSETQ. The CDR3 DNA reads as TGCGCCAGCAGCTTGGGACAGCCTTATCAGCCCCAGCATTTT. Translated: CASSLGQPYQPQHF.

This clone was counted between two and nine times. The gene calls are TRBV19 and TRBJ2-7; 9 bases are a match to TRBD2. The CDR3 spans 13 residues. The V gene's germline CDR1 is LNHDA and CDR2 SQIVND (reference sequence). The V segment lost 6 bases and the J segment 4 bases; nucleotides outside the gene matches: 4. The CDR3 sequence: CASRNSGGYEQYF. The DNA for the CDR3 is TGTGCCAGTAGGAACAGCGGGGGGTACGAGCAGTACTTC.

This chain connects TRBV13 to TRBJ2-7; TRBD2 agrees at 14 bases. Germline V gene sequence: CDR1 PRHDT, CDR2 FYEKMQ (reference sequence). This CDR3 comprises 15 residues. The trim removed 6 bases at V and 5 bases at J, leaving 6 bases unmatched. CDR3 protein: CASRSGTSGGDEQYF. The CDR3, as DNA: TGTGCCAGCAGATCCGGGACTAGCGGGGGAGACGAGCAGTACTTC. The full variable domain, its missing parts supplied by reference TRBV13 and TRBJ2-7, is AAGVIQSPRHLIKEKRETATLKCYPIPRHDTVYWYQQGPGQDPQFLISFYEKMQSDKGSIPDRFSAQQFSDYHSELNMSSLELGDSALYFCASRSGTSGGDEQYFGPGTRLTVT.

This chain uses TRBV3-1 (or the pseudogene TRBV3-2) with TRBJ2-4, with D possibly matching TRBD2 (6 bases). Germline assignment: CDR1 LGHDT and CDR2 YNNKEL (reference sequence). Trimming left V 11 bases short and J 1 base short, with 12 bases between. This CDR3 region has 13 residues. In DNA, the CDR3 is TGTGCCTCCGGTGGGGGGGCCAAAAACATTCAGTACTTC. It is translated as CASGGGAKNIQYF.

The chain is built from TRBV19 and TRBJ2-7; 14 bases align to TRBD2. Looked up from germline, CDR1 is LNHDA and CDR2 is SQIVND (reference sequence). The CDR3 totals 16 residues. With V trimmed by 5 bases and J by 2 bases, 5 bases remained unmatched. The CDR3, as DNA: TGTGCCAGTAGTTTGGGACTAGCGGGGGCTACCTACGAGCAGTACTTC. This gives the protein CASSLGLAGATYEQYF.

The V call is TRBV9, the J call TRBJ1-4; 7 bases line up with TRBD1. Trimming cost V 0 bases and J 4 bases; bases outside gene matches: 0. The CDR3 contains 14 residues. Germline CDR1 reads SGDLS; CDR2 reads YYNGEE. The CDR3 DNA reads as TGTGCCAGCAGCGTAGGGACAGGTAATGAAAAACTGTTTTTT. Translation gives CASSVGTGNEKLFF.